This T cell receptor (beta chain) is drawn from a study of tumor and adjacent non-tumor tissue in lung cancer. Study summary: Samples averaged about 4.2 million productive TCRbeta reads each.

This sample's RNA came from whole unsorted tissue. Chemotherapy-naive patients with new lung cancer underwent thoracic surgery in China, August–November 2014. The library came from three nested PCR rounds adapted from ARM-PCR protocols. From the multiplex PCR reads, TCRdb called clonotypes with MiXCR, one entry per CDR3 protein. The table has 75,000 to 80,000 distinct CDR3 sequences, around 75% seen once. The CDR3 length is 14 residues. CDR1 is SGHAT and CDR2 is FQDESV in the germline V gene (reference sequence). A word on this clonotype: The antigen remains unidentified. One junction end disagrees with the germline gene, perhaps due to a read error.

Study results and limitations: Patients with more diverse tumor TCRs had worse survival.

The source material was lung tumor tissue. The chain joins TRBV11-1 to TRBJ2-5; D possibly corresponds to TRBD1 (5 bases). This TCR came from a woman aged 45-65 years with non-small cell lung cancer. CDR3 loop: CANSSYKGQETQYF. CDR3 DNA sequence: TGTGCCAACAGCTCTTACAAGGGGCAAGAGACCCAGTACTTC. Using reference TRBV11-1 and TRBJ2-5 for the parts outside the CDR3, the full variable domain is EAEVAQSPRYKITEKSQAVAFWCDPISGHATLYWYRQILGQGPELLVQFQDESVVDDSQLPKDRFSAERLKGVDSTLKIQPAELGDSAMYLCANSSYKGQETQYFGPGTRLLVL.